This T cell receptor (beta chain) was sequenced for a study of control samples from healthy donors and cancer patients. Method: immunoSEQ multiplex PCR; TCRdb's copy keeps in-frame clones and lacks some. The table records under 100,000 clones, more than 80% of them present only once. Material for sequencing was blood. This TCR was recovered from a woman between 25 and 40 years old in good health.

Here the CDR3 reads CASTDPNTEAFF. The CDR3 region has the DNA TGTGCCAGTACGGACCCGAACACTGAAGCTTTCTTT. V and J are TRBV19 and TRBJ1-1; no definite D call. Germline CDR1 and CDR2: LNHDA and SQIVND (reference sequence). Trimming removed 7 bases from V and 1 base from J, with 7 bases in between. The CDR3 loop spans 12 amino acids.